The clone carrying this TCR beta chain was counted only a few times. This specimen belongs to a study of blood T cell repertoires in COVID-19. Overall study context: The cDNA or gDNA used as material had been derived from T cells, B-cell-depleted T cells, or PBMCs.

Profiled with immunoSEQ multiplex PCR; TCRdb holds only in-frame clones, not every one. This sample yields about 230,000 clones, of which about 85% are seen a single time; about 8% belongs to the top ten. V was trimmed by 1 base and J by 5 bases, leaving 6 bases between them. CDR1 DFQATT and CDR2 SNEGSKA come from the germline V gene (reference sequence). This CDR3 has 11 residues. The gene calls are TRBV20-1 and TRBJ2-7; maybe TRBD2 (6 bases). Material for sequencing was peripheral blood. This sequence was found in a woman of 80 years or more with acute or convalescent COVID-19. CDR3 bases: TGCAGTGCTAGAGCGGGGGACGAGCAGTACTTC. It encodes CSARAGDEQYF.